These 13 T cell receptor beta chains were sequenced from one sample in a study of cytomegalovirus exposure and HLA in healthy donors (dated by TCRdb to 2017 to 2019). Library preparation employed the immunoSEQ multiplex PCR assay. For the multiplex PCR, a mixture combining 60 forward primers for TCR Vbeta segments and 13 reverse primers for TCR Jbeta segments was used. Drawn from immuneACCESS, this table holds only the in-frame rearrangements with V and J called that TCRdb kept. Clones are partly lost; checked studies trace under half to an unresolved V gene and leave the rest unexplained. Across this sample there are some 160,000 clones, with 80% to 90% seen only once. Approximately 4.2% of the sample belongs to the ten largest clones. Sequenced material: PBMCs. The source is a woman between 40 and 55 years old in good health and CMV-seropositive.

The chain links TRBV6-6 to TRBJ2-1; 7 bases agree with TRBD1. Looked up from germline, CDR1 is MNHNY and CDR2 is SVGAGI (reference sequence). This CDR3 is 15 amino acids long. Trimming at V came to 7 bases and at J to 4 bases, leaving 10 bases not matched to a gene. In nucleotides, the CDR3 is TGTGCCAGCACCCCCCCGGGACAGCTATACAATGAGCAGTTCTTC. It is translated as CASTPPGQLYNEQFF.

For the CDR3, the DNA is TGCGCCAGCAACTTAGCGGGAGGGCCAGATACGCAGTATTTT. Amino acids: CASNLAGGPDTQYF. V usage is TRBV5-1 and J usage is TRBJ2-3, with 11 bases that match TRBD2. Germline loops: CDR1 SGHRS, CDR2 YFSETQ. Trimming removed 6 bases from V and 4 bases from J; junction bases left unmatched: 4. This CDR3 contains 14 residues.

This clone was seen only a few times. V gene TRBV2 combines with J gene TRBJ2-3, with D possibly TRBD2 on 6 matching bases. Germline V gene data show CDR1 as SNHLY and CDR2 as FYNNEI. The V end was cut by 6 bases, the J end by 2 bases, with 12 bases between. The CDR3 sequence is 14 residues long. The CDR3 DNA is TGTGCCAGCAGCCGGGGGACCCTCACAGATACGCAGTATTTT. This encodes CASSRGTLTDTQYF.

V gene TRBV13 combines with J gene TRBJ2-3; D is unresolved. V lost 2 bases to trimming and J lost 2 bases, with 11 bases between them. CDR1 is PRHDT and CDR2 is FYEKMQ in the germline V gene (reference sequence). There are 15 residues in the CDR3. The DNA of the CDR3 is TGTGCCAGCAGCTTAAGCGCGGTGGACACAGATACGCAGTATTTT. Amino acid sequence: CASSLSAVDTDTQYF.

V gene TRBV2 combines with J gene TRBJ2-1, with no clear D. This CDR3 has 11 residues. Germline lookup yields CDR1 SNHLY and CDR2 FYNNEI. V was clipped by 8 bases and J by 2 bases, with 4 bases between them. This CDR3 reads CASGTYNEQFF. The CDR3 nucleotides are TGTGCCAGCGGCACCTACAATGAGCAGTTCTTC.

This sequence joins TRBV6-4 and TRBJ2-1; 10 nucleotides agree with TRBD2. J lost 4 bases, V lost 5 bases, and 11 bases had no gene match. This CDR3 comprises 17 residues. The germline V gene encodes CDR1 MRHNA and CDR2 SNTAGT. CDR3 sequence (DNA): TGTGCCAGCAGTCCCAGCGGGAGGGGCTTCACTTACAATGAGCAGTTCTTC. It yields the protein CASSPSGRGFTYNEQFF.

This rearrangement joins TRBV29-1 to TRBJ2-1; tentatively, D is TRBD1 (6 bases). The CDR3 covers 12 residues. Per germline, CDR1 SQVTM and CDR2 ANQGSEA. V lost 6 bases and J 4 bases, leaving 10 bases between the germline ends. CDR3 DNA sequence: TGCAGCGTCCGGGACACATACAATGAGCAGTTCTTC. Encoded protein: CSVRDTYNEQFF.

The chain combines TRBV7-9 with TRBJ1-2; D remains ambiguous. Germline CDR1 and CDR2: SEHNR and FQNEAQ (reference sequence). Trimming removed 2 bases at V and 7 bases at J, with 17 bases between. CDR3 length: 15 residues. CDR3 in DNA: TGTGCCAGCAGCTTACTATCGGCAGATCTAGGTGGCTACACCTTC. Its protein is CASSLLSADLGGYTF.

This clone occurred a few times. The CDR3 coding sequence is TGTGCCATCAGTAGACAGGACTTGGGAAAACTGTTTTTT. As protein: CAISRQDLGKLFF. This chain links TRBV10-3 with TRBJ1-4; the D gene is possibly TRBD1 (6 bases). The V end was cut by 5 bases, the J end by 10 bases, with 14 bases between. The CDR3 loop spans 13 amino acids. Per the germline V gene, CDR1 is ENHRY and CDR2 is SYGVKD.

The rearrangement joins TRBV7-9 to TRBJ1-3; D ambiguous. This CDR3 spans 13 amino acids. The germline V gene has CDR1 SEHNR and CDR2 FQNEAQ (reference sequence). V was cut by 5 bases and J by 9 bases, with 14 bases left in between. The CDR3, as DNA: TGTGCCAGCAGCCCACTCTCCCGGGGCACCATATATTTT. Its translation is CASSPLSRGTIYF.

The chain employs TRBV4-2 and TRBJ2-7; the match to TRBD1 covers 7 bases. CDR3 size: 14 residues. The germline CDR1 and CDR2 sequences are LGHNA and YNFKEQ. V was pared by 6 bases and J by 6 bases, with 11 bases of the junction left unmatched. The DNA for the CDR3 is TGTGCCAGCAGTCAGGACAGGTTTGACCTCGAGCAGTACTTC. It is translated as CASSQDRFDLEQYF.

The chain uses TRBV27 and TRBJ1-2; D might be TRBD1 (6 bases). The CDR3 is 14 residues long. Between the trimmed V and J ends, which lost 0 bases and 6 bases, there was a span of 11 bases. The V gene's germline CDR1 is MNHEY and CDR2 SMNVEV (reference sequence). CDR3 nucleotides: TGTGCCAGCAGTTTATCAGGACAGATACATGGCTACACCTTC. Residues: CASSLSGQIHGYTF.

This clone occurred once. The J gene is TRBJ2-5, the V gene TRBV18, with a weak D call TRBD1 (5 bases). V was clipped by 3 bases and J by 5 bases, with 10 bases between them. This CDR3 contains 13 residues. Germline V gives CDR1 KGHSH, CDR2 LQKENI. In DNA, the CDR3 is TGTGCCAGCTCACCCTTAGGGGTTGAGACCCAGTACTTC. This encodes CASSPLGVETQYF.